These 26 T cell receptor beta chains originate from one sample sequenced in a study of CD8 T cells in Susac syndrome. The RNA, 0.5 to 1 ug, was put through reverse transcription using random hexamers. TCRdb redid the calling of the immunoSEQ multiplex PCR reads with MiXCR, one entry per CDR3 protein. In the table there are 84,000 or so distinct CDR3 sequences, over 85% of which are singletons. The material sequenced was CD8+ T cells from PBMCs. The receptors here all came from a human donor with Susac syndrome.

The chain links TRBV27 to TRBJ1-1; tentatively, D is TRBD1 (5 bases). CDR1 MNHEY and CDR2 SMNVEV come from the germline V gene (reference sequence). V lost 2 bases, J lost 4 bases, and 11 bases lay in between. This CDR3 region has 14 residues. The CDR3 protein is CASSLSTGGTEAFF. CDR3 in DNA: TGTGCCAGCAGTTTAAGCACCGGGGGCACTGAAGCTTTCTTT.

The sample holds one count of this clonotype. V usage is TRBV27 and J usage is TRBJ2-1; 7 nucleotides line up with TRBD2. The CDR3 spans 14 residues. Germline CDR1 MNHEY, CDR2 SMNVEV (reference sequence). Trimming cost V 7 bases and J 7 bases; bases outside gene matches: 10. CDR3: CASTWEGSGNEQFF. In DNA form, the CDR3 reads TGTGCCAGCACCTGGGAGGGTAGCGGGAATGAGCAGTTCTTC.

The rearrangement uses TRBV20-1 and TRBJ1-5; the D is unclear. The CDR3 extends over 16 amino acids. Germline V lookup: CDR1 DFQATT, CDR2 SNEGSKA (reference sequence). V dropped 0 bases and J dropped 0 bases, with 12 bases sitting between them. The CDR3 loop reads CSARDSGTYSNQPQHF. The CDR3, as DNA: TGCAGTGCTAGAGATAGTGGCACTTATAGCAATCAGCCCCAGCATTTT.

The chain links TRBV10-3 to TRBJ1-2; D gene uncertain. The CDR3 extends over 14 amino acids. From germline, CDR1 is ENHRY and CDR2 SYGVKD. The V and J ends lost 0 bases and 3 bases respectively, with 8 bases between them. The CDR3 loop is CAISESPEDYGYTF. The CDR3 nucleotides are TGTGCCATCAGTGAGTCCCCAGAGGACTATGGCTACACCTTC.

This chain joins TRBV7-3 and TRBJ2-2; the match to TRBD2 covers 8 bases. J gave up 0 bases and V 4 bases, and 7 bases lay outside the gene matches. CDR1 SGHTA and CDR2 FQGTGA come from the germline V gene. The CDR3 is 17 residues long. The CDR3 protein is CASSSSMRGANTGELFF. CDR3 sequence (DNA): TGTGCCAGCAGCTCAAGCATGCGGGGGGCGAACACCGGGGAGCTGTTTTTT.

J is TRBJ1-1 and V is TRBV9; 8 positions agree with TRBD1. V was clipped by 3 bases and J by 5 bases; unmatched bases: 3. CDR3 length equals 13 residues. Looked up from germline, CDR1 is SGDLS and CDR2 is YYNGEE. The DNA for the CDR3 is TGTGCCAGCAGCGCAACAGGGGGGACTGAAGCTTTCTTT. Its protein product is CASSATGGTEAFF.

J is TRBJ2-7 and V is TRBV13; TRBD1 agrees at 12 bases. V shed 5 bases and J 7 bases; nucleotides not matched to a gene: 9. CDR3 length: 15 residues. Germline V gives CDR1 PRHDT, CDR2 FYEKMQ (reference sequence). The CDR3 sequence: CASSAAGTGGWEQYF. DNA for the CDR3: TGTGCCAGCAGCGCAGCCGGGACAGGGGGCTGGGAGCAGTACTTC. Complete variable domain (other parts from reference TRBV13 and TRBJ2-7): AAGVIQSPRHLIKEKRETATLKCYPIPRHDTVYWYQQGPGQDPQFLISFYEKMQSDKGSIPDRFSAQQFSDYHSELNMSSLELGDSALYFCASSAAGTGGWEQYFGPGTRLTVT.

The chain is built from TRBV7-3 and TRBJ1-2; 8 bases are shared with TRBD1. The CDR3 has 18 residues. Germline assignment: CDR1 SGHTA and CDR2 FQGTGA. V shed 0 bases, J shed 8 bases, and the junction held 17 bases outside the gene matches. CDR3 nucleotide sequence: TGTGCCAGCAGCTTAACAGGGGGGACAGGACTAGGAGTTAGGGGCTACACCTTC. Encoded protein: CASSLTGGTGLGVRGYTF.

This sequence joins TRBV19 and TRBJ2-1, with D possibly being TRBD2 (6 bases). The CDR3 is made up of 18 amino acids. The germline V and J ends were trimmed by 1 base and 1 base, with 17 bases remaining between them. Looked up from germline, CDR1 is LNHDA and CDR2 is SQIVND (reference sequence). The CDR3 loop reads CASSIADSGTPSYNEQFF. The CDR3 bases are TGTGCCAGTAGTATAGCTGATAGCGGCACCCCGTCCTACAATGAGCAGTTCTTC.

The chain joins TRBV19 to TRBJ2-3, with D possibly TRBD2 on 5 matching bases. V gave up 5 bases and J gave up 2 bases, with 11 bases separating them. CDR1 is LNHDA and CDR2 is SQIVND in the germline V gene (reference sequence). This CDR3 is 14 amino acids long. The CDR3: CASSLPGNTDTQYF. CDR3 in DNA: TGTGCCAGTAGTTTGCCGGGGAACACAGATACGCAGTATTTT.

The CDR3 DNA sequence: TGCGCCAGCAGCCGGGACAGAGCCCCCAATCAGCCCCAGCATTTT. It encodes CASSRDRAPNQPQHF. The rearrangement uses TRBV4-3 and TRBJ1-5; 7 nucleotides match TRBD1. CDR1 is LGHNA, CDR2 YSLEER, per germline. The CDR3 covers 15 residues. The V segment lost 4 bases and the J segment 3 bases; nucleotides outside the gene matches: 6.

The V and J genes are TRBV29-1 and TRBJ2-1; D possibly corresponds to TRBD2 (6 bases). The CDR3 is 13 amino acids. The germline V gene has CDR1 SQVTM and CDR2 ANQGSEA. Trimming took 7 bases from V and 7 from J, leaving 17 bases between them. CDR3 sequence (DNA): TGCAGCGCTGGAGGGCAACAGTGGAATGAGCAGTTCTTC. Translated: CSAGGQQWNEQFF.

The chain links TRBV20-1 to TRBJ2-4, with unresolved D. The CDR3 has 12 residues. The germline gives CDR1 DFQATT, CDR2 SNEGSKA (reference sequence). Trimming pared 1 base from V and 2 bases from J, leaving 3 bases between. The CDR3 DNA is TGCAGTGCTAGAGTCCCCAAAAACATTCAGTACTTC. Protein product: CSARVPKNIQYF.

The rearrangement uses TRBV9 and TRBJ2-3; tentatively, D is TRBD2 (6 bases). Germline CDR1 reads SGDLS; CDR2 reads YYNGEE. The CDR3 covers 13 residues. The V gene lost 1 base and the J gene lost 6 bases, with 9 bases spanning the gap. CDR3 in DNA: TGTGCCAGCAGCGTAATCCGGGGGGATACGCAGTATTTT. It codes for CASSVIRGDTQYF. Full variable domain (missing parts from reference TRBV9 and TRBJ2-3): DSGVTQTPKHLITATGQRVTLRCSPRSGDLSVYWYQQSLDQGLQFLIQYYNGEERAKGNILERFSAQQFPDLHSELNLSSLELGDSALYFCASSVIRGDTQYFGPGTRLTVL.

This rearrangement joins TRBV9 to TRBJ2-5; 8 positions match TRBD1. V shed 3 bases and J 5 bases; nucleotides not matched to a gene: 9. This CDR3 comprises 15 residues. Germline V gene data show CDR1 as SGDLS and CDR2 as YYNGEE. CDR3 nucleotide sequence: TGTGCCAGCAGCGGGGAGGCAGGGGGCACTGAGACCCAGTACTTC. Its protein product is CASSGEAGGTETQYF. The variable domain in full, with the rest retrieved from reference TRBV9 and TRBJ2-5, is DSGVTQTPKHLITATGQRVTLRCSPRSGDLSVYWYQQSLDQGLQFLIQYYNGEERAKGNILERFSAQQFPDLHSELNLSSLELGDSALYFCASSGEAGGTETQYFGPGTRLLVL.

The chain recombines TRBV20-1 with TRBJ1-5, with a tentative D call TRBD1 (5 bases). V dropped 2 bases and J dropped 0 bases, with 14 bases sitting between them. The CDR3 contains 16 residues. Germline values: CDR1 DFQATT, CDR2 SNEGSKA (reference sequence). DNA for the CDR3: TGCAGTGCTAGAAATACAGGATCTTATAGCAATCAGCCCCAGCATTTT. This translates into CSARNTGSYSNQPQHF.

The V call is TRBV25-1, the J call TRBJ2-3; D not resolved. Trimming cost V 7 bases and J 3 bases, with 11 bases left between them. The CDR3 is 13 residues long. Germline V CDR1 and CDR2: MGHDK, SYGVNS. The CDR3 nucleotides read TGTGCCAGCATGTGGATGGGGACAGATACGCAGTATTTT. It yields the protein CASMWMGTDTQYF.

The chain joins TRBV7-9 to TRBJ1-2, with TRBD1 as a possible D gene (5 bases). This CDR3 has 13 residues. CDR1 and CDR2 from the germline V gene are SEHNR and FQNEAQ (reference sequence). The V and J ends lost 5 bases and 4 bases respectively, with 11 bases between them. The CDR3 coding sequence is TGTGCCAGCAGCGCCACAGGCCTCTATGGCTACACCTTC. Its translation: CASSATGLYGYTF. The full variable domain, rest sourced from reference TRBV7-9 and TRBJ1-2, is DTGVSQNPRHKITKRGQNVTFRCDPISEHNRLYWYRQTLGQGPEFLTYFQNEAQLEKSRLLSDRFSAERPKGSFSTLEIQRTEQGDSAMYLCASSATGLYGYTFGSGTRLTVV.

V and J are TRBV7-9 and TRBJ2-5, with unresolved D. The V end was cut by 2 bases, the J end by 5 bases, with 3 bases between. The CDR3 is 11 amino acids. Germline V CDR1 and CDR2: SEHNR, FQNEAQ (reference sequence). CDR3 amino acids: CASSLMETQYF. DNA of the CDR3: TGTGCCAGCAGCTTAATGGAGACCCAGTACTTC.

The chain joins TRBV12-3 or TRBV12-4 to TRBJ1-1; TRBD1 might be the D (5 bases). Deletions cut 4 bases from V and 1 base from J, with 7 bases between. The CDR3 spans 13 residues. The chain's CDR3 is CASSWGGNTEAFF. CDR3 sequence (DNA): TGTGCCAGCAGTTGGGGGGGGAACACTGAAGCTTTCTTT.

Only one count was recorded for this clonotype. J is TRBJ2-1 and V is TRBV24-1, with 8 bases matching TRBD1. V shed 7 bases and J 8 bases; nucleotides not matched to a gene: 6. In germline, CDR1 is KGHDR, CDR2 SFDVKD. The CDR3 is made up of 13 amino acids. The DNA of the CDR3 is TGTGCCACCAGCCAGACAGGGGATGATGAGCAGTTCTTC. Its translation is CATSQTGDDEQFF.

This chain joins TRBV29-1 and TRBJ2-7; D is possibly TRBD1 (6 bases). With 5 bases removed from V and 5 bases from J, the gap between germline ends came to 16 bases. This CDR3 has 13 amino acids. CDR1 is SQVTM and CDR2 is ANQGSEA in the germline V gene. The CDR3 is CSVHTGSNDEQYF. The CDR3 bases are TGCAGCGTTCATACAGGGAGTAACGACGAGCAGTACTTC.

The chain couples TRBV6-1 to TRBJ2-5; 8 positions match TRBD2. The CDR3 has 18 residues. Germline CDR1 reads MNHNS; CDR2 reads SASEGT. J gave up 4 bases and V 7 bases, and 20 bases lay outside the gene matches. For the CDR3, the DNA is TGTGCCAGCAAGGCGGCTAGCGGGCCCGATTTGCGTCTAGAGACCCAGTACTTC. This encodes CASKAASGPDLRLETQYF.

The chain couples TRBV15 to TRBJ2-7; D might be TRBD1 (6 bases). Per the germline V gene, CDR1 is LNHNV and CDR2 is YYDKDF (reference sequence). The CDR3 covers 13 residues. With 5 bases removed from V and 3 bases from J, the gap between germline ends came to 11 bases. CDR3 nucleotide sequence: TGTGCCACCAGCGACGGACAGTTCTACGAGCAGTACTTC. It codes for CATSDGQFYEQYF.

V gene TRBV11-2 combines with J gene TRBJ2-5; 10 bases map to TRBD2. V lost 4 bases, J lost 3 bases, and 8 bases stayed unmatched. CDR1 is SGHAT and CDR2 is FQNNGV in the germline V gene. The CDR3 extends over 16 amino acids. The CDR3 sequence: CASSSLQRGGKETQYF. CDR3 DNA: TGTGCCAGCAGCTCGCTCCAGCGGGGGGGGAAAGAGACCCAGTACTTC.

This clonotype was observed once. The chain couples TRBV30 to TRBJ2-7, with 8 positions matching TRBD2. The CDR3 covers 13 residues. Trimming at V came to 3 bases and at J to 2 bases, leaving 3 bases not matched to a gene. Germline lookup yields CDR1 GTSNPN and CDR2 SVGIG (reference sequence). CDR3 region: CAWSDGRAYEQYF. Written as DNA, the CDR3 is TGTGCCTGGAGCGACGGGAGGGCCTACGAGCAGTACTTC.